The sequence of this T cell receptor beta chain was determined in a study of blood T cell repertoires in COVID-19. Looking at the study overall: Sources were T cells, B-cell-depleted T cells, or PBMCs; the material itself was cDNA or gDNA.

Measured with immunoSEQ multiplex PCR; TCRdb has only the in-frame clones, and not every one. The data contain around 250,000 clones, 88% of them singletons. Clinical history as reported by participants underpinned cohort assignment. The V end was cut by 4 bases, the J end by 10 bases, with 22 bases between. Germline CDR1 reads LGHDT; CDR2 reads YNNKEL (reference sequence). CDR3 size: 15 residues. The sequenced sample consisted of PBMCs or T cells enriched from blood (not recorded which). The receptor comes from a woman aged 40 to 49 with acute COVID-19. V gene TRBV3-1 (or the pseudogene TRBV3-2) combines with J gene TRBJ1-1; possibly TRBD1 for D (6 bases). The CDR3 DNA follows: TGTGCCAGCAGCCCATCCTTTGGGGACATCGGGACAGCTTTCTTT. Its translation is CASSPSFGDIGTAFF.